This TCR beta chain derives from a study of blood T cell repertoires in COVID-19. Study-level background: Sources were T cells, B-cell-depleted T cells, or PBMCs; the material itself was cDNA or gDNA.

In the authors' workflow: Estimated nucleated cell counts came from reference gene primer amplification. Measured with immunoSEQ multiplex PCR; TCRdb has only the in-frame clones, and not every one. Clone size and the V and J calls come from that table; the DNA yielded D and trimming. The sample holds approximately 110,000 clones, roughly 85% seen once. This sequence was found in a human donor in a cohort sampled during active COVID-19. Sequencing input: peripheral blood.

The CDR3 DNA reads as TGTGCCAGCAGTGTTGGTGGGACACCGAACACCGGGGAGCTGTTTTTT. Protein: CASSVGGTPNTGELFF. The chain joins TRBV2 to TRBJ2-2; tentative D call: TRBD1 (6 bases). V was cut by 4 bases and J by 0 bases, with 12 bases left in between. Germline CDR1 SNHLY, CDR2 FYNNEI. The CDR3 extends over 16 amino acids.